This section outlines one T cell receptor (beta chain) sequence together with its context. The sample belongs to a study of CD8+ T cells in alopecia areata. TCR sequencing used cDNA made by reverse transcription of extracted RNA. The data were produced by immunoSEQ multiplex PCR, yet TCRdb's version contains in-frame clones alone and is incomplete. The sample shows some 110,000 clones, roughly 69% of them seen only once. Sequencing used CD4+ T cells sorted from blood. The TCR sequence derives from a human donor in good health.

CDR3 coding DNA: TGTGCCAGCAGTGAAATGTACGAGCAGTACTTC. The encoded protein is CASSEMYEQYF. This chain uses TRBV2 with TRBJ2-7, with D unclear. The CDR3 has 11 amino acids. Trimming removed 2 bases at V and 4 bases at J, with 3 bases between. Per germline, CDR1 SNHLY and CDR2 FYNNEI.